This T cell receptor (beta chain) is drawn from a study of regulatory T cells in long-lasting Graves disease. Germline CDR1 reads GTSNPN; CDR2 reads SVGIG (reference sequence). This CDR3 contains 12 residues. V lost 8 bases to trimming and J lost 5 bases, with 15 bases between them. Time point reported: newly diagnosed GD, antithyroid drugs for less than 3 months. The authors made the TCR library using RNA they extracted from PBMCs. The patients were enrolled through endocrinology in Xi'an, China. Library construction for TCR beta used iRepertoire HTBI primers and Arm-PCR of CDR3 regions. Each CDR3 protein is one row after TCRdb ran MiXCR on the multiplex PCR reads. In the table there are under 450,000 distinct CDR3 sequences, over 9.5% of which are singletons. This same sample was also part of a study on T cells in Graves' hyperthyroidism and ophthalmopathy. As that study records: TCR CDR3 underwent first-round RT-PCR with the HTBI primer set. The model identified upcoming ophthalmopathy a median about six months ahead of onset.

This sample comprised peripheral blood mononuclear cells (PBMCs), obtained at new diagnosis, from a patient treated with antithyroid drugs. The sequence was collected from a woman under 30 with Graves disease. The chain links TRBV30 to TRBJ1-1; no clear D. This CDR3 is CAHKRRETEAFF. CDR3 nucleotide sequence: TGTGCCCACAAGAGGAGGGAGACTGAAGCTTTCTTT.